These T cell receptor beta chains were read from a single sample in a study of cytomegalovirus exposure and HLA in healthy donors. TCRdb keeps only in-frame clones here, not all; method: immunoSEQ multiplex PCR. The sample contains about 200,000 clones, around three quarters of which appear only once. Sample: PBMCs. Receptors were obtained from a man aged 25-45 years in good health and CMV-seronegative. Each CDR3 is given with its conserved first and last residue. D genes are given only for firm matches. Rows give clone size only sometimes, using once, few, many, or a class for an expanded clone.

DNA,CDR3,D,V,J,size
TGTGCCAGCAGGGGGGCAGGGGGCGGCTACGAGCAGTACTTC,CASRGAGGGYEQYF,TRBD1,TRBV27,TRBJ2-7,few
TGCGCCAGCAGCTGGGGAGGGGTGTCGTACAATGAGCAGTTCTTC,CASSWGGVSYNEQFF,TRBD2,TRBV5-1,TRBJ2-1,.
TGTGCCAGCAGTGAAATCCGGGACAGTAGGAATCAGCCCCAGCATTTT,CASSEIRDSRNQPQHF,TRBD1,TRBV6-1,TRBJ1-5,.
TGTGCCGTTACACAGGGGGCGAGCACCGGGGAGCTGTTTTTT,CAVTQGASTGELFF,TRBD1,TRBV28,TRBJ2-2,few
TGTGCCAGCTCACCGGACATCCTCTCCTACGAGCAGTACTTC,CASSPDILSYEQYF,.,TRBV18,TRBJ2-7,once
TGTGCCAGCAGGGATAAAGGGACTAGATTTAGGGATACGCAGTATTTT,CASRDKGTRFRDTQYF,TRBD2,TRBV2,TRBJ2-3,.
TGTGCCAGCAGCTTAGAACAGGGTTGGGATTCACCCCTCCACTTT,CASSLEQGWDSPLHF,.,TRBV7-8,TRBJ1-6,.
TGTGCCAGCAGTGACGCGGGAGTTACCTCCTACGAGCAGTACTTC,CASSDAGVTSYEQYF,TRBD2,TRBV6-1,TRBJ2-7,.
TGTGCCAGCAGCGAGGGCCCCATGAACACTGAAGCTTTCTTT,CASSEGPMNTEAFF,.,TRBV28,TRBJ1-1,.
TGTGCCAGCAGCTTTGGGGCCGCTCCCTACGAGCAGTACTTC,CASSFGAAPYEQYF,.,TRBV5-5,TRBJ2-7,.
TGTGCCAGCAGCTTCACGGGACAGGGAACAGATACGCAGTATTTT,CASSFTGQGTDTQYF,TRBD1,TRBV11-2,TRBJ2-3,few
TGTGCCAGCAGCCTCTCAGTTGGGACAGGCTACGAGCAGTACTTC,CASSLSVGTGYEQYF,TRBD1,TRBV9,TRBJ2-7,.
TGTGCCAGCAGAAGGGGCAGGAGCTCCTACAATGAGCAGTTCTTC,CASRRGRSSYNEQFF,.,TRBV27,TRBJ2-1,once
TGTGCCAGCAGTTTTAAGCGGGGGAACACCGGGGAGCTGTTTTTT,CASSFKRGNTGELFF,TRBD2,TRBV27,TRBJ2-2,.
TGCGCCAGCAGCTTGGATTCAGGGATTGGGTATGGCTACACCTTC,CASSLDSGIGYGYTF,.,TRBV5-1,TRBJ1-2,.
TGTGCCACCTCTCCGGGGGGCCGGGACAAAAACATTCAGTACTTC,CATSPGGRDKNIQYF,.,TRBV28,TRBJ2-4,.
TGTGCCAGCAGTGGGTGGGACAGGGGGCGAGATTATGGCTACACCTTC,CASSGWDRGRDYGYTF,TRBD1,TRBV2,TRBJ1-2,.
TGTGCCAGCAGTACCCGTTCGGGACTAGCGGGCCAAGGAGGGTACGAGCAGTACTTC,CASSTRSGLAGQGGYEQYF,TRBD2,TRBV28,TRBJ2-7,.
TGTGCCTGGAGTGTACGGGCTAGCGGGAGCTACGAGCAGTACTTC,CAWSVRASGSYEQYF,TRBD2,TRBV30,TRBJ2-7,.
TGTGCCAGCACGAGGAGAAGGAACACTGAAGCTTTCTTT,CASTRRRNTEAFF,.,TRBV28,TRBJ1-1,.
TGTGCCATCCCAAAGGGACAGGGGGCGGACACTGAAGCTTTCTTT,CAIPKGQGADTEAFF,TRBD1,TRBV15,TRBJ1-1,.
TGTGCCAGCAGCGTTACCACAGGGACCAGGAAAAAGACCCAGTACTTC,CASSVTTGTRKKTQYF,.,TRBV14,TRBJ2-5,.
TGTGCCAGCAGGGACAGGGTCTATGGCTACACCTTC,CASRDRVYGYTF,TRBD1,TRBV2,TRBJ1-2,.
TGTGCCAGCAGCCGGGGGATAGCGGGAGTAACCTACGAGCAGTACTTC,CASSRGIAGVTYEQYF,TRBD2,TRBV27,TRBJ2-7,.
TGTGCCAGCACCCGGCAGGGGGCTGGCTATGGCTACACCTTC,CASTRQGAGYGYTF,TRBD1,TRBV28,TRBJ1-2,.
TGCGCCAGCAGCGCCAACCGGGGTGAAGCTTTCTTT,CASSANRGEAFF,.,TRBV5-1,TRBJ1-1,few
TGCGCCAGCAGCTTGGTCGGCACCGGGGAGCTGTTTTTT,CASSLVGTGELFF,.,TRBV5-1,TRBJ2-2,.
TGTGCCAGCAGCTGTCGACCGGGACAGGGTACGTTTGGTGGCTACACCTTC,CASSCRPGQGTFGGYTF,.,TRBV21-1,TRBJ1-2,.
TGTGCCAGCAGCACCCGTCTGAGCGGGAGGGCTGGAGATACGCAGTATTTT,CASSTRLSGRAGDTQYF,TRBD2,TRBV28,TRBJ2-3,.
TGCGCCAGCAGTGACACGGGACTGCCTGTGGACACCATATATTTT,CASSDTGLPVDTIYF,.,TRBV10-1,TRBJ1-3,.
TGTGCCAGCAATCCGGGAAGGGGCACAGATACGCAGTATTTT,CASNPGRGTDTQYF,.,TRBV6-5,TRBJ2-3,.
TGTGCCAGCAGTTTTCAGGGGGCCCAAGAGACCCAGTACTTC,CASSFQGAQETQYF,TRBD1,TRBV2,TRBJ2-5,.
TGTGCCAGAAGCTTAGACAGGGGCAACTCTGGAAACACCATATATTTT,CARSLDRGNSGNTIYF,.,TRBV7-5,TRBJ1-3,.
TGCGCCAGCAGCCATGGAGGACTAGCGGGAGGGCCGCGGGCAGATACGCAGTATTTT,CASSHGGLAGGPRADTQYF,TRBD2,TRBV4-1,TRBJ2-3,few
TGTGCCAGCAGCATGGAACTAGCGGGAGGGCCCAATGAGCAGTTCTTC,CASSMELAGGPNEQFF,TRBD2,TRBV11-2,TRBJ2-1,.
TGCGCCAGCAGCCAAGTGTCTAGCGGGCCTTACAATGAGCAGTTCTTC,CASSQVSSGPYNEQFF,TRBD2,TRBV4-1,TRBJ2-1,.
TGTGCCAGCGGCGCTAGCGGGACCTACGGGGAGCAGTTCTTC,CASGASGTYGEQFF,TRBD2,TRBV6-1,TRBJ2-1,few
TGTGCCTGGAGTGTAAAGGCTAGCAGTTACCCCTGGGATACGCAGTATTTT,CAWSVKASSYPWDTQYF,.,TRBV30,TRBJ2-3,.
TGTGCCAGCAGTTTGGTGGGCACCCGAGACGAGCAGTACTTC,CASSLVGTRDEQYF,.,TRBV28,TRBJ2-7,once
TGCGCCAGCAGCCCTGGCCGCGGGACAGCCTACGAGCAGTACTTC,CASSPGRGTAYEQYF,.,TRBV5-1,TRBJ2-7,.
TGTGCCAGCAGTGAAACGGTTAGACAGCCCCAGCATTTT,CASSETVRQPQHF,.,TRBV2,TRBJ1-5,.
TGTGCCAGTAGTCTTGAGGGGGGGAGCAATCAGCCCCAGCATTTT,CASSLEGGSNQPQHF,.,TRBV19,TRBJ1-5,.
TGCAGCGTATACAGGAACACTGAAGCTTTCTTT,CSVYRNTEAFF,.,TRBV29-1,TRBJ1-1,.
TGTGCCAGCAGCGCCACAGGGGGCTGGGAGACCCAGTACTTC,CASSATGGWETQYF,TRBD1,TRBV9,TRBJ2-5,.
TGCGCCAGCAGTGACAGGACAGGGTCGGGCTACGAGCAGTACTTC,CASSDRTGSGYEQYF,TRBD1,TRBV10-1,TRBJ2-7,.
TGTGCCAGCAGTGCCGGGACAGTGAACTACGAGCAGTACTTC,CASSAGTVNYEQYF,TRBD1,TRBV27,TRBJ2-7,.
TGTGCCAGCTCTCACAGTAAACTAGCGGGAGGCTACAATGAGCAGTTCTTC,CASSHSKLAGGYNEQFF,TRBD2,TRBV2,TRBJ2-1,.
TGTGCCAGCAGCTTAGGGACAGGGGGACAAGGTGAAAAACTGTTTTTT,CASSLGTGGQGEKLFF,TRBD1,TRBV7-9,TRBJ1-4,once
TGTGCCAGCAACAGGCCGAATCAGCCCCAGCATTTT,CASNRPNQPQHF,.,TRBV28,TRBJ1-5,.